These T cell receptor beta chains were read from a single sample in a study of cytomegalovirus exposure and HLA in healthy donors. TCRdb keeps only in-frame clones here, not all; method: immunoSEQ multiplex PCR. The sample has 100,000 to 120,000 clones, roughly nine tenths seen once; the top ten hold over 1.5%. What was sequenced was PBMCs. The source of these receptors is a woman younger than 30 in good health and CMV-seronegative. CDR3s include the opening cysteine and the closing phenylalanine or tryptophan.

>TRBJ1-3|TRBV30
CAWGGDPDPGNTIYF
>TRBJ1-2|TRBV2
CASSSRTRNYGYTF
>TRBJ1-2|TRBV28
CASSLTGGDYGYTF
>TRBJ2-7|TRBV7-2
CASSLTVYEQYF
>TRBJ2-7|TRBV19
CASSIGGGPTYEQYF
>TRBJ2-4|TRBV9
CASSGLGAGAKNIQYF
>TRBJ2-3|TRBV4-1
CASSQSSTDSTDTQYF
>TRBJ1-2|TRBV5-1
CASSLEGQGVQGYTF
>TRBJ1-1|TRBV11-1
CASRRTGVNTEAFF
>TRBJ1-4|TRBV28
CASSLAGTGERGEKLFF
>TRBJ1-2|TRBV6-5
CASRDRARGYTF